This TCR beta chain came from a study of OX40 agonist ivuxolimab in advanced cancers. Measured with immunoSEQ multiplex PCR; TCRdb has only the in-frame clones, and not every one. The table lists tens of thousands of clones, roughly 83% of them singletons. CDR1 is LNHDA, CDR2 SQIVND, per germline (reference sequence). CDR3 length equals 12 residues. Trimming took 10 bases from V and 3 from J, leaving 10 bases between them. This clonotype was obtained from an adult with an advanced solid tumor such as melanoma, head and neck, liver or kidney cancer. The sample here was CD4+ or CD8+ T cells sorted from blood, taken in a trial of the OX40 agonist ivuxolimab. The chain couples TRBV19 to TRBJ1-5; perhaps TRBD1 as D (5 bases). The CDR3 DNA follows: TGTGCCACCCGGGACGTCAATCAGCCCCAGCATTTT. The encoded protein is CATRDVNQPQHF.